This T cell receptor (beta chain) was captured by sequencing in a study of blood T cells in healthy people across ages. With a J-beta primer mix and a sample-barcoded 5' primer, a second PCR ran about 7 to 12 cycles. Tags on each cDNA molecule came from a template-switch adaptor with 12 random nucleotides. In TCRdb, the 5' RACE reads were re-called with MiXCR into one record per CDR3 protein. The sample includes around 940,000 distinct CDR3 sequences, roughly 51% of them seen just once. The V and J ends lost 6 bases and 4 bases, in that order; junction bases with no gene match: 8. Germline V lookup: CDR1 MDHEN, CDR2 SYDVKM. The CDR3 is made up of 14 amino acids. The study recruited healthy Caucasian donors from Russia who were aged about 6 to 95. As concerns this clonotype: Its antigen is not known.

General study results and limits: Getting older went along with TCR beta diversity per million T cells dropping roughly linearly.

This TCR was recovered from a woman aged 55-75 years in good health. The rearrangement joins TRBV28 to TRBJ1-2, with 7 bases fitting TRBD1. The specimen was blood. The CDR3, as DNA: TGTGCCAGCAGCCTACACAGGGGTAGCTATGGCTACACCTTC. This translates into CASSLHRGSYGYTF.